In this sample, the clone carrying this T cell receptor (beta chain) turned up once. Trimming took 2 bases from V and 8 from J, leaving 22 bases between them. CDR3 length equals 16 residues. CDR1 is SGHRS, CDR2 YFSETQ, per germline. These data originate in a study of control samples from healthy donors and cancer patients. TCRdb's copy holds only in-frame clones and misses some; the assay was immunoSEQ multiplex PCR. The sample holds about 130,000 clones, 80% to 95% seen once. The chain couples TRBV5-1 to TRBJ1-1, with D unresolved. This TCR came from a woman aged 45 to 65 in good health. The sequenced material came from blood. CDR3 nucleotides: TGCGCCAGCAGCTTTAACATCGGCACAGCCCTTCACGAAGCTTTCTTT. Protein: CASSFNIGTALHEAFF.